This T cell receptor beta chain was sequenced during a study of T cell responses to AZD1222 COVID-19 vaccine. CDR3 length: 13 amino acids. V lost 3 bases, J lost 4 bases, and 9 bases lay in between. CDR1 and CDR2 from the germline V gene are LGHDT and YNNKEL (reference sequence). Sequencing was performed with immunoSEQ multiplex PCR; in TCRdb, only in-frame clones are kept and a portion is missing. The repertoire includes approximately 100,000 clones, 90% to 95% of them detected once, and 2.2% sits in the top ten. The specimen was peripheral blood, collected on day 0 of AZD1222 vaccination. The chain carries TRBV3-1 (or the pseudogene TRBV3-2) and TRBJ1-2; a possible D gene is TRBD1 (5 bases). This clonotype was obtained from an adult in good health. CDR3 in DNA: TGTGCCAGCAGCCACGACAGAGCCTATGGCTACACCTTC. This codes for CASSHDRAYGYTF.